Shown below are 20 T cell receptor beta chains from a single sample sequenced in a study of CD8+ T cells in alopecia areata. Treatment reported: oral pan-JAK inhibitor, 5-10 mg twice daily. Following RNA extraction, reverse transcription yielded cDNA that acted as the sequencing template. Clones were read by immunoSEQ multiplex PCR, and TCRdb kept only the in-frame ones, dropping some. There are approximately 160,000 clones in the sample; approximately 60% occur only once, and over 12% lies in the top ten. The sample was CD4+ T cells sorted from blood, taken at week 24, from a patient treated with tofacitinib. These receptors were taken from a human donor with alopecia areata.

The chain links TRBV30 to TRBJ2-4; D is uncertain. V was trimmed by 2 bases and J by 5 bases, leaving 7 bases between them. Germline V CDR1 and CDR2: GTSNPN, SVGIG (reference sequence). The CDR3 runs to 12 residues. CDR3 amino acids: CAWSKQENIQYF. For the CDR3, the DNA is TGTGCCTGGAGTAAGCAGGAAAACATTCAGTACTTC.

This clone was picked up a small number of times. This chain links TRBV6-1 with TRBJ2-3, with D hard to call. Germline lookup yields CDR1 MNHNS and CDR2 SASEGT. The V end was cut by 0 bases, the J end by 0 bases, with 7 bases between. The length of the CDR3 is 15 residues. The CDR3: CASSEAPGSTDTQYF. Here the CDR3 DNA reads TGTGCCAGCAGTGAAGCGCCTGGAAGCACAGATACGCAGTATTTT.

The chain carries TRBV29-1 and TRBJ2-4; D perhaps matches TRBD2 (6 bases). Per germline, CDR1 SQVTM and CDR2 ANQGSEA. This CDR3 region has 19 residues. V lost 4 bases to trimming and J lost 0 bases, with 25 bases between them. CDR3 nucleotide sequence: TGCAGCGTTGCATATATTGGAGGGACGGCAAAACTAGCCAAAAACATTCAGTACTTC. The encoded protein is CSVAYIGGTAKLAKNIQYF.

V gene TRBV4-2 combines with J gene TRBJ2-3; D unresolved. Germline CDR1 is LGHNA and CDR2 is YNFKEQ. Trimming stripped 1 base from V and 4 bases from J, with 6 bases between. This CDR3 spans 13 amino acids. CDR3 residues: CASSQGLADTQYF. The CDR3 DNA reads TGTGCCAGCAGCCAAGGGCTAGCAGATACGCAGTATTTT.

The chain has TRBV14 and TRBJ2-7, with D perhaps TRBD1 (5 bases). This CDR3 has 13 residues. CDR1 and CDR2 from the germline V gene are SGHDN and FVKESK. V was pared by 6 bases and J by 3 bases, with 12 bases between. This chain's CDR3 is CASSPTVVYEQYF. The CDR3 nucleotides are TGTGCCAGCAGTCCGACAGTGGTCTACGAGCAGTACTTC.

This chain joins TRBV14 and TRBJ1-4; D is uncertain. Germline values: CDR1 SGHDN, CDR2 FVKESK. This CDR3 comprises 14 residues. Trimming shortened V by 3 bases and J by 13 bases, and 18 bases separated the two germline ends. CDR3 protein: CASSHFDLPFGLFF. Here the CDR3 DNA reads TGTGCCAGCAGCCACTTTGACCTTCCCTTTGGACTGTTTTTT.

This clone was detected a few times. This chain connects TRBV7-9 to TRBJ1-2; TRBD1 aligns across 8 bases. This CDR3 is built from 13 residues. The germline gives CDR1 SEHNR, CDR2 FQNEAQ (reference sequence). Losses at the gene ends were 4 bases for V and 12 bases for J; bases not matched to a gene: 10. The CDR3 DNA reads as TGTGCCAGCAGCTCTCGGGGGACAGGCCGGGACACCTTC. It yields the protein CASSSRGTGRDTF.

The chain is built from TRBV7-9 and TRBJ1-2, with 7 bases matching TRBD1. CDR1 is SEHNR and CDR2 is FQNEAQ in the germline V gene (reference sequence). The V segment lost 5 bases and the J segment 7 bases; nucleotides outside the gene matches: 13. CDR3 length: 15 amino acids. The CDR3 region is CASSPSGGQKGGYTF. The CDR3 DNA follows: TGTGCCAGCAGCCCTAGCGGGGGACAGAAGGGTGGCTACACCTTC.

V usage is TRBV7-2 and J usage is TRBJ2-7, with 9 bases that match TRBD2. The germline gives CDR1 SGHTA, CDR2 FQGNSA. Losses at the gene ends were 4 bases for V and 2 bases for J; bases not matched to a gene: 3. The CDR3 is 14 amino acids. The DNA for the CDR3 is TGTGCCAGCAGCTCGCGGGGGGGCACCTACGAGCAGTACTTC. Translated, it gives CASSSRGGTYEQYF.

J is TRBJ2-5 and V is TRBV30; 10 nucleotides match TRBD2. The CDR3 covers 14 residues. V was clipped by 5 bases and J by 1 base; unmatched bases: 4. Germline CDR1 is GTSNPN and CDR2 is SVGIG (reference sequence). In DNA form, the CDR3 reads TGTGCCTGGGGAGCGGGGGGGAGCCAAGAGACCCAGTACTTC. Translation gives CAWGAGGSQETQYF.

The V gene is TRBV10-3, the J gene TRBJ1-2; TRBD1 is a possible D gene (6 bases). The V gene's germline CDR1 is ENHRY and CDR2 SYGVKD. The CDR3 is made up of 17 amino acids. The V end was cut by 5 bases, the J end by 3 bases, with 22 bases between. As DNA, the CDR3 is TGTGCCATCAGTCAAAAGTCTGGCCGGGGGCGAGACTATGGCTACACCTTC. It encodes CAISQKSGRGRDYGYTF.

The chain recombines TRBV29-1 with TRBJ2-3; the D is unclear. The germline V gene has CDR1 SQVTM and CDR2 ANQGSEA. The CDR3 sequence is 14 residues long. Deletions cut 3 bases from V and 0 bases from J, with 10 bases between. The CDR3 loop is CSVDGQHSTDTQYF. DNA of the CDR3: TGCAGCGTTGATGGTCAGCATAGCACAGATACGCAGTATTTT.

This clone has just one count. The rearrangement joins TRBV30 to TRBJ1-5; TRBD1 is a possible D gene (6 bases). Germline-derived CDR1 and CDR2 are GTSNPN and SVGIG (reference sequence). This CDR3 has 12 amino acids. V was pared by 5 bases and J by 9 bases, with 14 bases between. The CDR3 bases are TGTGCCTGGGGACAGACCCACGGGCCCCAGCATTTT. Protein sequence: CAWGQTHGPQHF.

As DNA, the CDR3 is TGTGCCAGTAGGGGGACCTACGAGCAGTACTTC. This translates into CASRGTYEQYF. The rearrangement joins TRBV19 to TRBJ2-7, with no clear D. V was trimmed by 6 bases and J by 2 bases, leaving 5 bases between them. There are 11 residues in the CDR3. Germline CDR1 and CDR2: LNHDA and SQIVND (reference sequence). Using reference TRBV19 and TRBJ2-7 for the parts outside the CDR3, the full variable domain is DGGITQSPKYLFRKEGQNVTLSCEQNLNHDAMYWYRQDPGQGLRLIYYSQIVNDFQKGDIAEGYSVSREKKESFPLTVTSAQKNPTAFYLCASRGTYEQYFGPGTRLTVT.

The rearrangement links TRBV4-1 to TRBJ2-5; no firm D call. The germline gives CDR1 MGHRA, CDR2 YSYEKL. The CDR3 extends over 13 amino acids. Trimming cost V 0 bases and J 6 bases, with 8 bases left between them. For the CDR3, the DNA is TGCGCCAGCAGCCAAGAACTTCCCCAGACCCAGTACTTC. Its translation: CASSQELPQTQYF.

The V gene is TRBV5-1, the J gene TRBJ2-3; 9 nucleotides line up with TRBD2. With 3 bases clipped from V and 6 bases from J, the junction kept 5 bases outside the gene matches. This CDR3 is built from 14 residues. CDR1 and CDR2 from the germline V gene are SGHRS and YFSETQ. The CDR3 region is CASSSRGGLDTQYF. The CDR3 DNA is TGCGCCAGCAGCTCGCGGGGGGGCCTTGATACGCAGTATTTT. Together with reference TRBV5-1 and TRBJ2-3, the CDR3 gives the full variable domain: KAGVTQTPRYLIKTRGQQVTLSCSPISGHRSVSWYQQTPGQGLQFLFEYFSETQRNKGNFPGRFSGRQFSNSRSEMNVSTLELGDSALYLCASSSRGGLDTQYFGPGTRLTVL.

In its sample, this clone was seen once. The chain carries TRBV4-1 and TRBJ1-2; D ambiguous. V lost 0 bases and J lost 6, with 8 bases in between. CDR1 is MGHRA and CDR2 is YSYEKL in the germline V gene. This CDR3 region has 13 residues. The CDR3 is CASSQERTHGYTF. Written as DNA, the CDR3 is TGCGCCAGCAGCCAAGAGCGGACCCATGGCTACACCTTC.

V is TRBV2 and J is TRBJ1-6; D call uncertain. The CDR3 spans 12 residues. The ends were cut back, 7 bases at V and 9 bases at J, with 10 bases in the middle. The germline V gene encodes CDR1 SNHLY and CDR2 FYNNEI. The CDR3 DNA reads as TGTGCCAGCATGGAGGATTCTTCACCCCTCCACTTT. Protein product: CASMEDSSPLHF.

The gene calls are TRBV4-2 and TRBJ2-5, with a weak D call TRBD2 (6 bases). Germline CDR1 LGHNA, CDR2 YNFKEQ. Trimming shortened V by 1 base and J by 0 bases, and 15 bases separated the two germline ends. This CDR3 region has 17 residues. In DNA, the CDR3 is TGTGCCAGCAGCCAAGTTTCAGTAGCGGCCAACCAAGAGACCCAGTACTTC. It codes for CASSQVSVAANQETQYF.

The rearrangement uses TRBV4-1 and TRBJ2-7, with 8 nucleotides matching TRBD1. From germline, CDR1 is MGHRA and CDR2 YSYEKL. This CDR3 has 14 residues. V was pared by 4 bases and J by 2 bases, with 4 bases of the junction left unmatched. Written as DNA, the CDR3 is TGCGCCAGCAGCCTTCGGACAGGGCCCTACGAGCAGTACTTC. Its protein is CASSLRTGPYEQYF.